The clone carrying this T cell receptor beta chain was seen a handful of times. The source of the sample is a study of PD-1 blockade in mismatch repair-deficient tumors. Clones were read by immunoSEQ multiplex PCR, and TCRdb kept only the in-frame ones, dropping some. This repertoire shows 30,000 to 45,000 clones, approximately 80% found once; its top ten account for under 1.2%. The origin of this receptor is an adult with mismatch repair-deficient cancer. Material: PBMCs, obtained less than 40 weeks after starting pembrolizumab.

CDR3 nucleotides: TGTGCCAGCAGCCTCCGGACAGGGGGAACTTCCGAGCAGTACTTC. It encodes CASSLRTGGTSEQYF. The chain couples TRBV9 to TRBJ2-7, with 10 bases identical to TRBD1. The CDR3 extends over 15 amino acids. The trim removed 4 bases at V and 6 bases at J, leaving 10 bases unmatched. The germline V gene encodes CDR1 SGDLS and CDR2 YYNGEE. Full variable domain (remainder filled in from reference TRBV9 and TRBJ2-7): DSGVTQTPKHLITATGQRVTLRCSPRSGDLSVYWYQQSLDQGLQFLIQYYNGEERAKGNILERFSAQQFPDLHSELNLSSLELGDSALYFCASSLRTGGTSEQYFGPGTRLTVT.